A selection of T cell receptor beta chains follows, all from one sample in a study of T cells after yellow fever vaccination. TCRdb fed the 5' RACE reads into MiXCR, producing one record per CDR3 protein. The profile shows under 300,000 distinct CDR3 sequences, 10% to 15% of them singletons. Material: CD4+ T cells sorted from PBMCs, obtained 45 days after the yellow fever booster vaccination. These receptors were taken from a man younger than 40 who received the YFV17D yellow fever vaccine. Both conserved end residues are part of each CDR3. D genes are given only for firm matches. The size of a clone is reported for some rows only, either as once, few or many, or as a class for expanded clones.

abundance	v_gene	j_gene	d_gene	CDR3nt	CDR3aa
few	TRBV18	TRBJ2-2	TRBD1	TGTGCCAGCTCACCACCGATAGGGGGCAGCACCGGGGAGCTGTTTTTT	CASSPPIGGSTGELFF
many	TRBV29-1	TRBJ2-3	TRBD1	TGCAGCACTGCCGGGACAGGGGTTACAGATACGCAGTATTTT	CSTAGTGVTDTQYF
few	TRBV25-1	TRBJ1-2	.	TGTGCCAGCAGTGAATACAAAGGGGCTGTTGGCGGCTACACCTTC	CASSEYKGAVGGYTF
.	TRBV7-2	TRBJ1-3	.	TGTGCCAGCAGCTTAGAGAGCTCTGGAAACACCATATATTTT	CASSLESSGNTIYF
few	TRBV5-1	TRBJ2-1	TRBD2	TGCGCCAGCAGCTCAGGTGGCGGGAGGGCCATTTACAATGAGCAGTTCTTC	CASSSGGGRAIYNEQFF
.	TRBV10-3	TRBJ2-2	TRBD2	TGTGCCATCAGTGAAGCAGCGGGAGATACCGGGGAGCTGTTTTTT	CAISEAAGDTGELFF
few	TRBV25-1	TRBJ2-1	.	TGTGCCAGCACTGAAGCGGGCAGGGATGAGCAGTTCTTC	CASTEAGRDEQFF
.	TRBV6-2/TRBV6-3	TRBJ2-2	.	TGTGCCAGCAGTTTCCCGGGACGCAACACCGGGGAGCTGTTTTTT	CASSFPGRNTGELFF
many	TRBV12-3/TRBV12-4	TRBJ2-7	TRBD1	TGTGCCAGCAGTTTAGCGACAGGGCCTCGCGAGCAGTACTTC	CASSLATGPREQYF
few	TRBV6-5	TRBJ1-4	.	TGTGCCAGCAGACTAGACAGAGTAACTAATGAAAAACTGTTTTTT	CASRLDRVTNEKLFF
few	TRBV28	TRBJ2-1	TRBD2	TGTGCCAGCAGTGATACTAAGCATAGCGGGAGGACCAATGAGCAGTTCTTC	CASSDTKHSGRTNEQFF
.	TRBV5-1	TRBJ2-2	TRBD2	TGCGCCAGCAGATTCTTAGCGGGAGGCATCGGGGAGCTGTTTTTT	CASRFLAGGIGELFF
many	TRBV4-2	TRBJ2-7	TRBD1	TGTGCCAGCAGCCAAAGTGGGACAGGGGGCCAAGAGCAGTACTTC	CASSQSGTGGQEQYF
.	TRBV5-6	TRBJ2-3	.	TGTGCCAGCAGCCTGGGGATCGCCAGGAGAAAGGGAGATACGCAGTATTTT	CASSLGIARRKGDTQYF
few	TRBV18	TRBJ2-7	TRBD1	TGTGCCAGCTCAAAGGGACAGGGGAACGAGCAGTACTTC	CASSKGQGNEQYF
.	TRBV11-2	TRBJ1-6	.	TGTGCCAGCAGCTTAAGCGGGCAGGCTTCACCCCTCCACTTT	CASSLSGQASPLHF
few	TRBV6-1	TRBJ2-3	.	TGCATGACTAGTACAGATACGCAGTATTTT	CMTSTDTQYF
few	TRBV24-1	TRBJ2-2	TRBD1	TGTGCCACCAGTGAGGTGACGGGACAGCTCACCGGGGAGCTGTTTTTT	CATSEVTGQLTGELFF
.	TRBV20-1	TRBJ2-7	.	TGCAGTGCTCCTTCGGACCTCTCCTACGAGCAGTACTTC	CSAPSDLSYEQYF
.	TRBV7-2	TRBJ1-5	.	TGTGCCAGCAGCTTAAGCAGGGGCGGCCATCAGCCCCAGCATTTT	CASSLSRGGHQPQHF
few	TRBV7-3	TRBJ2-2	TRBD1	TGTGCCAGCAGCTTAAACGTGGCAGGGGGCCCCACCGGGGAGCTGTTTTTT	CASSLNVAGGPTGELFF
many	TRBV28	TRBJ2-2	.	TGTGCCAGCACCACTTCTATCGGGGAGCTGTTTTTT	CASTTSIGELFF
few	TRBV7-9	TRBJ2-5	.	TGTGCCAGCAGCTTAGCGGGAGGGGGAAAGAAGACCCAGTACTTC	CASSLAGGGKKTQYF
.	TRBV11-2	TRBJ2-4	.	TGTGCCAGCAGCTCCCGGCCCGAACAGGCGAACATTCAGTACTTC	CASSSRPEQANIQYF
few	TRBV10-3	TRBJ2-7	TRBD2	TGTGCCATCAGTCAAGCGGGAGTGAGAGAGCAGTACTTC	CAISQAGVREQYF
few	TRBV10-3	TRBJ1-1	.	TGTGCCATCAGTGTTCAGGAGGGCACTGAAGCTTTCTTT	CAISVQEGTEAFF
few	TRBV7-2	TRBJ2-3	.	TGTGCCAGCAGCCCGCTTTTCCGTTTCGCAGATACGCAGTATTTT	CASSPLFRFADTQYF
.	TRBV6-1	TRBJ1-6	.	TGTGCCAGCAGTGAATGGAGCGTCAATTCACCCCTCCACTTT	CASSEWSVNSPLHF